This T cell receptor beta chain was observed in a study of PD-1 blockade in classical Hodgkin lymphoma. Study information: Patients were administered nivolumab (3 mg/kg intravenously) every 2 weeks. Study results and caveats: The study reported lower baseline TCR diversity in newly diagnosed patients than in healthy donors.

This table comes from immunoSEQ multiplex PCR, and its TCRdb copy is limited to in-frame clones, with some not included. The sample yields 10,000 or so clones, nearly 80% seen once. The length of the CDR3 is 14 residues. The germline CDR1 and CDR2 sequences are GTSNPN and SVGIG (reference sequence). The V and J ends lost 0 bases and 3 bases respectively, with 8 bases between them. All patients experienced relapse after autologous stem cell transplantation, and brentuximab vedotin exposure was variable. To note about this clone: Its target is not known.

The genes are TRBV30 and TRBJ1-4; D gene unclear. The sequenced sample was peripheral blood mononuclear cells (PBMCs), obtained before the second cycle of nivolumab. The sequence derives from a human donor with classical Hodgkin lymphoma. The CDR3 is CAWSVGLANEKLFF. DNA for the CDR3: TGTGCCTGGAGTGTAGGACTCGCTAATGAAAAACTGTTTTTT.